This T cell receptor (beta chain) was sequenced during a study of neurological immune-mediated disorders. Per the germline V gene, CDR1 is DFQATT and CDR2 is SNEGSKA (reference sequence). Trimming took off 1 base at V and 9 bases at J, with 16 bases between the two ends. The CDR3 is made up of 15 amino acids. MiXCR, run by TCRdb on the 5' RACE reads, gives a single entry per CDR3 protein. The sample contains about 25,000 distinct CDR3 sequences, 3.3% of which appear only once. This clonotype was detected ten times or more. The TCR comes from a woman aged 25 to 45 with multiple sclerosis. The J gene is TRBJ1-6, the V gene TRBV20-1; D is unclear. Sequenced: PBMCs. The CDR3: CSARVSQTALSPLHF. The CDR3 nucleotides are TGCAGTGCTAGAGTGAGTCAGACTGCCCTTTCACCCCTCCACTTT.